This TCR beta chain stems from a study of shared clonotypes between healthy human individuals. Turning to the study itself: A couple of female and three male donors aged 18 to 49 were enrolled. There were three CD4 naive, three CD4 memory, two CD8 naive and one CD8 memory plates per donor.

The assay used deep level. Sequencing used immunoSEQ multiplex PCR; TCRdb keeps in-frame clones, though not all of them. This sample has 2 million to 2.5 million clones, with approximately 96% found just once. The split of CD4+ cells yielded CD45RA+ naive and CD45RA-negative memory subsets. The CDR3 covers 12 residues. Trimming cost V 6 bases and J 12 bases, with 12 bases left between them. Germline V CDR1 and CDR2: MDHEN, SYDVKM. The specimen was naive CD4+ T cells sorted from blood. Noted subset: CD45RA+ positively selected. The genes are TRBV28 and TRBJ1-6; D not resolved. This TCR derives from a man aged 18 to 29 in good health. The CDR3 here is CASRTVQIPLHF. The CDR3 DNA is TGTGCCAGCAGAACGGTACAGATACCCCTCCACTTT.